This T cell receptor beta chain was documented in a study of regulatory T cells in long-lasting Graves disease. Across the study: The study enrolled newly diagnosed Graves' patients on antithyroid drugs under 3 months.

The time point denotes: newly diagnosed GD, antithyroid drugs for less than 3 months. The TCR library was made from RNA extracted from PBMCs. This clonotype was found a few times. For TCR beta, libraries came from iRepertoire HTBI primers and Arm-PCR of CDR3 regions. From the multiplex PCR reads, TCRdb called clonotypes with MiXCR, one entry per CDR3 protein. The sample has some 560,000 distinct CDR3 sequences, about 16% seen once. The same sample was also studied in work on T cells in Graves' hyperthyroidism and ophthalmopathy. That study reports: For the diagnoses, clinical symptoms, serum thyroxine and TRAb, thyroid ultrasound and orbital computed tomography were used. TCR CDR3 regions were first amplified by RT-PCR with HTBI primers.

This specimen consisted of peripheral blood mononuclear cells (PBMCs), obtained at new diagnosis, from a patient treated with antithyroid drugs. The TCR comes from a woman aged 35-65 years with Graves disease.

The CDR3 region is CSATWDRTQETQYF. The CDR3 bases are TGCAGTGCTACCTGGGACAGGACCCAAGAGACCCAGTACTTC. The V call is TRBV20-1, the J call TRBJ2-5; 8 bases are a match to TRBD1. Germline CDR1 is DFQATT and CDR2 is SNEGSKA (reference sequence). CDR3 length equals 14 residues. The ends lost 4 bases at V and 1 base at J; junction bases unmatched: 5.